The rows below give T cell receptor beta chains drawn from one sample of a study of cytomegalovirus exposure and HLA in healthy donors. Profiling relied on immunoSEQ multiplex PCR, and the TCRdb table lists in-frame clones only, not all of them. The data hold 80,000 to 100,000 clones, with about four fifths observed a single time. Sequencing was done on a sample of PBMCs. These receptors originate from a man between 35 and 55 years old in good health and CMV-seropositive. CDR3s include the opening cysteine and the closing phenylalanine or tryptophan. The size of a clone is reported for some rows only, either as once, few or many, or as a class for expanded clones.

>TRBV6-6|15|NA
CASSKGQVGVYEQYF
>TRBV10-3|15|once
CAISESLAGESEQFF
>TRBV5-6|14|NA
CASSRRDTYLRYTF
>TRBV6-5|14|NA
CASSYGRGIDEQFF
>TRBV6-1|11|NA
CASSEGRALFF
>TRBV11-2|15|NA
CASSLDLGGAGGYTF
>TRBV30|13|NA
CAWSAGQSYEQYF
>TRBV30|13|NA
CAWSVVRGETQYF
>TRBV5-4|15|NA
CASSLAGGAPYEQYF
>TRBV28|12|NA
CASSWGDTEAFF
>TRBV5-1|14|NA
CASHRGGGPYEQYF
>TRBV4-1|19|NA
CASSQDGNQGHLSGNTIYF
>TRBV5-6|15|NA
CASSRQGAGNQPQHF
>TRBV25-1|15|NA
CASSDPGLAGYEQYF